The 20 T cell receptor beta chains in this list originate from one sample, sequenced in a study of beta chain features in type 1 diabetes. No cognate antigen is known for these TCRs. Isolated RNA was reverse transcribed in full, so expressed TCRB transcripts were sequenced. TCRdb's copy holds only in-frame clones and misses some; the assay was immunoSEQ multiplex PCR. The repertoire holds some 350,000 clones, with roughly 12% as singletons. Study-wide findings and caveats: Among patients with Type 1 diabetes, TCRB CDR3s were moderately but significantly shorter in every one of the four CD4+ subsets.

The sequenced material came from naive CD4+ T cells from blood. The receptors were sampled from a woman aged 18-29 years with type 1 diabetes.

The V and J genes are TRBV19 and TRBJ2-3; 8 positions agree with TRBD2. The length of the CDR3 is 14 residues. Germline CDR1 and CDR2: LNHDA and SQIVND (reference sequence). V shed 1 base and J 6 bases; nucleotides not matched to a gene: 3. Written as DNA, the CDR3 is TGTGCCAGTAGTATAGCGGGAGGGCCGGATACGCAGTATTTT. Translation gives CASSIAGGPDTQYF. The full variable domain, rest sourced from reference TRBV19 and TRBJ2-3, is DGGITQSPKYLFRKEGQNVTLSCEQNLNHDAMYWYRQDPGQGLRLIYYSQIVNDFQKGDIAEGYSVSREKKESFPLTVTSAQKNPTAFYLCASSIAGGPDTQYFGPGTRLTVL.

The rearrangement uses TRBV11-2 and TRBJ2-1; D gene unclear. The CDR3 totals 13 residues. Deletions cut 3 bases from V and 6 bases from J, with 9 bases between. Germline CDR1 is SGHAT and CDR2 is FQNNGV. CDR3 sequence (DNA): TGTGCCAGCAGCTTTGACTCCGGCAATGAGCAGTTCTTC. This codes for CASSFDSGNEQFF.

For this clone: It may be a read error: a sequence one base away is much more abundant. Other DNA sequences in the same sample also yield this CDR3. This rearrangement joins TRBV7-2 to TRBJ2-1; D not certain. The CDR3 is made up of 11 amino acids. The V gene lost 5 bases and the J gene lost 6 bases, with 5 bases spanning the gap. Germline V gives CDR1 SGHTA, CDR2 FQGNSA. DNA for the CDR3: TGTGCCAGCAGCCCGGGCAATGAGCAGTTCTTC. Translation: CASSPGNEQFF. The entire variable domain, with the rest obtained from reference TRBV7-2 and TRBJ2-1, is as follows: GAGVSQSPSNKVTEKGKDVELRCDPISGHTALYWYRQSLGQGLEFLIYFQGNSAPDKSGLPSDRFSAERTGGSVSTLTIQRTQQEDSAVYLCASSPGNEQFFGPGTRLTVL.

Here the CDR3 DNA reads TGTGCCAGCAGACTCCGGGACTACCAAACCGGGGAGCTGTTTTTT. This sequence encodes CASRLRDYQTGELFF. V and J are TRBV6-5 and TRBJ2-2; 7 bases are shared with TRBD2. The CDR3 spans 15 residues. Trimming cost V 6 bases and J 5 bases; bases outside gene matches: 9. Per germline, CDR1 MNHEY and CDR2 SVGAGI.

This sequence joins TRBV18 and TRBJ1-3, with TRBD1 identical over 9 bases. Germline V gene lookup returns CDR1 KGHSH and CDR2 LQKENI. This CDR3 is built from 15 residues. Germline trimming cut 3 bases from V and 3 bases from J; bases unmatched to any gene: 3. DNA of the CDR3: TGTGCCAGCTCACCGGGACAGGGAAGTGGAAACACCATATATTTT. This encodes CASSPGQGSGNTIYF. The variable domain in full, with the rest retrieved from reference TRBV18 and TRBJ1-3, is NAGVMQNPRHLVRRRGQEARLRCSPMKGHSHVYWYRQLPEEGLKFMVYLQKENIIDESGMPKERFSAEFPKEGPSILRIQQVVRGDSAAYFCASSPGQGSGNTIYFGEGSWLTVV.

The chain has TRBV5-1 and TRBJ1-1; D unclear. Trimming removed 0 bases from V and 3 bases from J, with 6 bases in between. The CDR3 is made up of 13 amino acids. The germline CDR1 and CDR2 sequences are SGHRS and YFSETQ. This chain's CDR3 is CASSLERDTEAFF. The CDR3 DNA is TGCGCCAGCAGCTTGGAGCGGGACACTGAAGCTTTCTTT.

The chain employs TRBV29-1 and TRBJ1-1, with D unresolved. V was pared by 6 bases and J by 3 bases, with 20 bases between. Germline CDR1 reads SQVTM; CDR2 reads ANQGSEA. This CDR3 contains 15 residues. The CDR3 here is CSVLYGRVGDTEAFF. DNA for the CDR3: TGCAGCGTCCTATATGGGAGGGTTGGGGACACTGAAGCTTTCTTT.

This sequence joins TRBV15 and TRBJ1-2, with 9 bases identical to TRBD1. Germline V gene lookup returns CDR1 LNHNV and CDR2 YYDKDF (reference sequence). The V gene end was trimmed by 5 bases and the J gene end by 8 bases; junction bases not matched to a gene: 12. The length of the CDR3 is 15 residues. For the CDR3, the DNA is TGTGCCACCAGCCCAACTTCCGGGACAGGGAGAGGCTACACCTTC. Amino acid sequence: CATSPTSGTGRGYTF.

Regarding this clone: Different DNA sequences within this sample yield the same CDR3. The V gene is TRBV5-1, the J gene TRBJ2-5; D is ambiguous. The CDR3 is 14 residues long. Per germline, CDR1 SGHRS and CDR2 YFSETQ. Trimming took 0 bases from V and 1 from J, leaving 7 bases between them. The CDR3 nucleotides are TGCGCCAGCAGCTTGGGAGGCTCCCAAGAGACCCAGTACTTC. Protein: CASSLGGSQETQYF.

This clone was seen a few times. This chain connects TRBV15 to TRBJ2-5; D not certain. The CDR3 spans 17 residues. CDR1 LNHNV and CDR2 YYDKDF come from the germline V gene (reference sequence). The V and J ends lost 3 bases and 2 bases respectively, with 19 bases between them. The CDR3 sequence is CATSRIMWASEQETQYF. DNA for the CDR3: TGTGCCACCAGCAGGATTATGTGGGCCTCGGAACAAGAGACCCAGTACTTC.

This clone was detected only a few times. This chain connects TRBV5-4 to TRBJ2-1; 8 positions agree with TRBD2. Per germline, CDR1 SGHNT and CDR2 YYREEE (reference sequence). This CDR3 contains 14 residues. V dropped 6 bases and J dropped 0; count of bases not matched to a gene: 2. The CDR3 spells CASTSGHSYNEQFF. The CDR3 DNA sequence: TGTGCCAGCACTAGCGGGCACTCCTACAATGAGCAGTTCTTC. Together with reference TRBV5-4 and TRBJ2-1, the CDR3 gives the full variable domain: ETGVTQSPTHLIKTRGQQVTLRCSSQSGHNTVSWYQQALGQGPQFIFQYYREEENGRGNFPPRFSGLQFPNYSSELNVNALELDDSALYLCASTSGHSYNEQFFGPGTRLTVL.

Only a few counts were recorded for this clone. V is TRBV6-5 and J is TRBJ2-7; weak D call: TRBD1 (6 bases). This CDR3 spans 15 amino acids. V gave up 5 bases and J gave up 6 bases, with 20 bases separating them. Germline V gene sequence: CDR1 MNHEY, CDR2 SVGAGI. Written as DNA, the CDR3 is TGTGCCAGCAGTGCTACAGGGATTCGCTCTTCCGAGCAGTACGTC. Its protein is CASSATGIRSSEQYV.

The sample holds one count of this clone. The rearrangement links TRBV7-9 to TRBJ2-1; 8 bases line up with TRBD2. Germline values: CDR1 SEHNR, CDR2 FQNEAQ (reference sequence). The V segment lost 7 bases and the J segment 2 bases; nucleotides outside the gene matches: 10. There are 16 residues in the CDR3. CDR3 DNA: TGTGCCAGCACCCTGGGGGCGGGAGGTCCCTACAATGAGCAGTTCTTC. The encoded protein is CASTLGAGGPYNEQFF.

This clone has only a few counts. CDR3 residues: CASSPQGVGTVQFF. Written as DNA, the CDR3 is TGTGCCAGCAGCCCACAGGGGGTAGGGACTGTACAGTTCTTC. The chain uses TRBV7-2 and TRBJ2-1, with 8 bases fitting TRBD1. Germline CDR1 SGHTA, CDR2 FQGNSA. The V gene end was trimmed by 5 bases and the J gene end by 13 bases; junction bases not matched to a gene: 13. The length of the CDR3 is 14 residues.

The rearrangement links TRBV30 to TRBJ2-7; 11 nucleotides agree with TRBD2. CDR3 size: 17 residues. CDR1 is GTSNPN and CDR2 is SVGIG in the germline V gene (reference sequence). Trimming cost V 4 bases and J 2 bases; bases outside gene matches: 13. The CDR3 loop reads CAWTRGKTSGDPYEQYF. Written as DNA, the CDR3 is TGTGCCTGGACTCGGGGGAAGACTAGCGGGGACCCCTACGAGCAGTACTTC.

V gene TRBV7-9 combines with J gene TRBJ1-1, with TRBD1 identical over 9 bases. This CDR3 has 15 amino acids. The V gene end was trimmed by 10 bases and the J gene end by 8 bases; junction bases not matched to a gene: 17. Germline V gene sequence: CDR1 SEHNR, CDR2 FQNEAQ (reference sequence). The CDR3 coding sequence is TGTGCCACCAGGACAGGGGCATCTTACGTTAGGGAAGCTTTCTTT. This encodes CATRTGASYVREAFF.

This clone was found a few times. J is TRBJ2-3 and V is TRBV7-2, with TRBD2 identical over 8 bases. With 1 base clipped from V and 8 bases from J, the junction kept 11 bases outside the gene matches. This CDR3 region has 16 residues. CDR1 and CDR2 from the germline V gene are SGHTA and FQGNSA. Here the CDR3 reads CASSLDTQGLGSTQYF. The DNA for the CDR3 is TGTGCCAGCAGCTTAGATACGCAGGGACTAGGAAGTACGCAGTATTTT.

The CDR3 spells CATRGRSTDTQYF. CDR3 DNA sequence: TGTGCCACCAGGGGACGAAGCACAGATACGCAGTATTTT. The rearrangement links TRBV19 to TRBJ2-3, with D perhaps matching TRBD1 (6 bases). This CDR3 spans 13 amino acids. V lost 10 bases and J lost 0, with 11 bases in between. Germline values: CDR1 LNHDA, CDR2 SQIVND (reference sequence).

As for this clone: An end of the junction does not agree with germline; a read error may underlie this. This CDR3 reads CASSYQGTSGREDF. In DNA form, the CDR3 reads TGTGCCAGCAGTTACCAGGGGACTAGCGGGAGGGAGGATTTT. The chain combines TRBV28 with TRBJ2-3; 16 nucleotides line up with TRBD2. The CDR3 has 14 amino acids. Germline V gene lookup returns CDR1 MDHEN and CDR2 SYDVKM.

The CDR3 sequence is CASSSHGTGVSYGYTF. The DNA of the CDR3 is TGTGCCAGCAGCTCCCACGGGACAGGGGTGTCCTATGGCTACACCTTC. The rearrangement joins TRBV28 to TRBJ1-2; TRBD1 matches 10 bases. The CDR3 is 16 amino acids. With 6 bases clipped from V and 4 bases from J, the junction kept 11 bases outside the gene matches. Per germline, CDR1 MDHEN and CDR2 SYDVKM.